This T cell receptor beta chain was obtained from a study of brain metastases from non-small cell lung cancer. Looked up from germline, CDR1 is SEHNR and CDR2 is FQNEAQ (reference sequence). This CDR3 region has 18 residues. The V gene lost 4 bases and the J gene lost 4 bases, with 23 bases spanning the gap. Profiling relied on immunoSEQ multiplex PCR, and the TCRdb table lists in-frame clones only, not all of them. The sample consists of over a thousand clones, around 80% of them appearing once. Sequencing was performed on primary lung tumor tissue. The TCR was taken from a donor aged 40 or older with non-small cell lung cancer. The chain joins TRBV7-9 to TRBJ2-1; a possible D gene is TRBD1 (6 bases). CDR3 sequence reads: CASSSPSGEGVIYNEQFF. CDR3 coding DNA: TGTGCCAGCAGCTCCCCGTCCGGTGAGGGGGTCATATACAATGAGCAGTTCTTC.